The entry below describes one TCR beta chain. Under the authors' procedure: For nucleated cells, counts were estimated from reference gene primer amplification. Clones were read by immunoSEQ multiplex PCR, and TCRdb kept only the in-frame ones, dropping some. That table furnishes V, J and clone size, whereas the DNA furnished D and trimming. The profile shows 190,000 or so clones, around 80% of them singletons. This CDR3 comprises 16 residues. From germline, CDR1 is SGHVS and CDR2 FQNEAQ. The J segment lost 8 bases and the V segment lost 1 base, leaving 8 bases of the junction unmatched. The sample comes from a study of blood T cell repertoires in COVID-19. Study background: Some COVID-19 samples were acute and others convalescent; all came from the United States, Italy and Spain.

Sequenced sample: peripheral blood. The receptor was isolated from a man over 45 with active or convalescent COVID-19. V is TRBV7-8 and J is TRBJ2-1; TRBD2 matches at 10 bases. The DNA of the CDR3 is TGTGCCAGCAGCTTAGATTCCAGCGGGGGGGCCGATGAGCAGTTCTTC. Translating gives CASSLDSSGGADEQFF.